The next 14 T cell receptor beta chains were all read from a single sample in a study of blood T cell repertoires in COVID-19. The table came from immunoSEQ multiplex PCR; TCRdb's copy has only in-frame clones and leaves some out. This repertoire shows about 160,000 clones, just over 85% found once; its top ten account for 5.5% to 7%. The specimen sequenced was peripheral blood. The receptors were sampled from a man aged 45 to 65 with active or convalescent COVID-19.

This chain uses TRBV6-2 or TRBV6-3 with TRBJ2-3; 10 nucleotides match TRBD2. This CDR3 contains 18 residues. Germline values: CDR1 MNHEY, CDR2 SVGEGT. The ends lost 5 bases at V and 0 bases at J; junction bases unmatched: 11. This CDR3 reads CASSPFGTSALSTDTQYF. DNA for the CDR3: TGTGCCAGCAGTCCATTCGGGACTAGCGCCCTTAGCACAGATACGCAGTATTTT.

This clone is a singleton in its sample. The chain employs TRBV6-5 and TRBJ1-5; 9 nucleotides line up with TRBD1. The CDR3 totals 14 residues. Germline CDR1 MNHEY, CDR2 SVGAGI. J gave up 5 bases and V 6 bases, and 5 bases lay outside the gene matches. The CDR3 sequence: CASSGQGSDQPQHF. The CDR3 region has the DNA TGTGCCAGCAGCGGACAGGGGAGTGATCAGCCCCAGCATTTT.

The chain carries TRBV6-5 and TRBJ2-2; 7 bases match TRBD2. Germline CDR1 and CDR2: MNHEY and SVGAGI. V was pared by 7 bases and J by 4 bases, with 3 bases of the junction left unmatched. This CDR3 spans 13 amino acids. Here the CDR3 reads CASTKRGTGELFF. CDR3 nucleotide sequence: TGTGCCAGCACTAAGCGGGGCACCGGGGAGCTGTTTTTT.

V usage is TRBV7-2 and J usage is TRBJ1-2; 8 bases are shared with TRBD1. From germline, CDR1 is SGHTA and CDR2 FQGNSA. The CDR3 runs to 14 residues. Trimming at V came to 1 base and at J to 8 bases, leaving 6 bases not matched to a gene. CDR3 DNA sequence: TGTGCCAGCAGCTTAGGCTCAGGGGGCGGAGGCTACACCTTC. Protein product: CASSLGSGGGGYTF.

V and J are TRBV4-3 and TRBJ2-3, with 14 bases matching TRBD2. The CDR3 contains 16 residues. The V gene's germline CDR1 is LGHNA and CDR2 YSLEER. The ends lost 1 base at V and 10 bases at J; junction bases unmatched: 7. This CDR3 reads CASSQGLAGGPRAQYF. The CDR3 DNA is TGCGCCAGCAGCCAAGGACTAGCGGGAGGGCCTCGTGCGCAGTATTTT.

The rearrangement uses TRBV5-4 and TRBJ1-1; 10 positions match TRBD1. V shed 6 bases and J 1 base; nucleotides not matched to a gene: 6. This CDR3 spans 15 amino acids. The germline CDR1 and CDR2 sequences are SGHNT and YYREEE (reference sequence). The CDR3 region is CASNPTGGANTEAFF. In nucleotides, the CDR3 is TGTGCCAGCAACCCGACAGGGGGCGCGAACACTGAAGCTTTCTTT.

The rearrangement links TRBV4-2 to TRBJ2-7; 9 nucleotides match TRBD2. Germline lookup yields CDR1 LGHNA and CDR2 YNFKEQ. The junction had 5 bases not matched to a gene; V was cut back by 0 bases and J by 2 bases. This CDR3 spans 16 amino acids. CDR3 in DNA: TGTGCCAGCAGCCAAGAGCTAGCGGGGACCGCCTACGAGCAGTACTTC. Translation gives CASSQELAGTAYEQYF.

This clone was recorded only once. The chain recombines TRBV4-3 with TRBJ2-7; D unresolved. The CDR3 contains 13 residues. V lost 0 bases to trimming and J lost 2 bases, with 5 bases between them. In germline, CDR1 is LGHNA, CDR2 YSLEER. CDR3: CASSQEITYEQYF. The CDR3 nucleotides are TGCGCCAGCAGCCAAGAAATAACCTACGAGCAGTACTTC.

The J gene is TRBJ1-2, the V gene TRBV24-1, with a weak D call TRBD1 (6 bases). The CDR3 is made up of 13 amino acids. V lost 3 bases, J lost 6 bases, and 10 bases lay in between. Germline V gene sequence: CDR1 KGHDR, CDR2 SFDVKD. CDR3 DNA: TGTGCCACCAGTGATAACAACAGGGATGGCTACACCTTC. Amino acid sequence: CATSDNNRDGYTF.

This clone has just a few counts. The CDR3 region is CATRPSGRAAETQYF. CDR3 bases: TGTGCCACCCGCCCGAGCGGGAGGGCCGCGGAGACCCAGTACTTC. This chain joins TRBV15 and TRBJ2-5; 10 bases align to TRBD2. CDR3 length equals 15 residues. The V and J ends lost 8 bases and 5 bases, in that order; junction bases with no gene match: 11. Germline-derived CDR1 and CDR2 are LNHNV and YYDKDF (reference sequence).

This chain joins TRBV19 and TRBJ2-1, with a weak D call TRBD1 (5 bases). The CDR3 totals 13 residues. From germline, CDR1 is LNHDA and CDR2 SQIVND (reference sequence). V was cut by 3 bases and J by 9 bases, with 12 bases left in between. CDR3 DNA: TGTGCCAGTAGTATTCAACAGCAGGGTGAGCAGTTCTTC. It is translated as CASSIQQQGEQFF.

The chain recombines TRBV6-1 with TRBJ2-7; D is uncertain. Trimming took 1 base from V and 4 from J, leaving 8 bases between them. This CDR3 region has 13 residues. Per the germline V gene, CDR1 is MNHNS and CDR2 is SASEGT. CDR3: CASSEVGPYEQYF. In nucleotides, the CDR3 is TGTGCCAGCAGTGAAGTGGGCCCTTACGAGCAGTACTTC.

The rearrangement joins TRBV11-2 to TRBJ2-2, with a tentative D call TRBD1 (6 bases). V was pared by 1 base and J by 7 bases, with 10 bases between. Germline CDR1 SGHAT, CDR2 FQNNGV. The CDR3 is 14 amino acids. The CDR3 DNA reads TGTGCCAGCAGCTTAGCAGGGGCGGACGGGGAGCTGTTTTTT. Protein: CASSLAGADGELFF.

The rearrangement links TRBV10-3 to TRBJ1-1; tentative D call: TRBD1 (6 bases). V lost 4 bases and J lost 5, with 11 bases in between. Looked up from germline, CDR1 is ENHRY and CDR2 is SYGVKD. This CDR3 is 13 amino acids long. The CDR3 region is CAISAEGTTEAFF. The CDR3 region has the DNA TGTGCCATCAGTGCGGAAGGGACAACTGAAGCTTTCTTT.